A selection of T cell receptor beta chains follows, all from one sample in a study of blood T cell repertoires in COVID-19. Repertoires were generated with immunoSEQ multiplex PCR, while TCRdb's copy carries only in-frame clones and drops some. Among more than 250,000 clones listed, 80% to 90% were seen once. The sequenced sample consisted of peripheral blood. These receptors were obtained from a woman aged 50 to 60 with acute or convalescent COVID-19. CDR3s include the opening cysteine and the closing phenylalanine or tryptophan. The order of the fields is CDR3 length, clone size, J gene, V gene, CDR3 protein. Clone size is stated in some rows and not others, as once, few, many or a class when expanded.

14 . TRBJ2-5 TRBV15 CATSPTGVQETQYF
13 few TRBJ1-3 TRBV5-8 CASSWQGANTIYF
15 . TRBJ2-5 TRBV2 CASTGQGARQETQYF
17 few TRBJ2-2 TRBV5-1 CASSFYRDRGTAGELFF
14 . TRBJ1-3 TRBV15 CATSRDRVGNTIYF
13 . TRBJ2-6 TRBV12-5 CASAHSGANVLTF
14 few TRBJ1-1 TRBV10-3 CAISVSGDDTEAFF
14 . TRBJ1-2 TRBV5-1 CASSLERGAEGYTF
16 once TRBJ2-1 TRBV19 CASSIRGTSGSNEQFF
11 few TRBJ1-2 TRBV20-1 CSARGREGYTF
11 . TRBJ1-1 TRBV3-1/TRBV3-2 CASSQDFIEDF
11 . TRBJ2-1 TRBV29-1 CSVRDTNEQFF
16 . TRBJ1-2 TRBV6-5 CASSYSPGQGRHGYTF
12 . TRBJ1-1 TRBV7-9 CASSRVNTEAFF
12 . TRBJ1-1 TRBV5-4 CASSPAGQVSFF
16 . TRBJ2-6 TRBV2 CASSRQGWSGANVLTF
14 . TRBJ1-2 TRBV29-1 CSVAPWTGGYGYTF
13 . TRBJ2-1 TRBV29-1 CSVEDRSVNEQFF
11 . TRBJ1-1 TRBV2 CASRQQTEAFF
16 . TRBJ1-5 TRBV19 CASTPGHPGSDQPQHF
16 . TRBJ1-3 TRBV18 CASSPGQISSGNTIYF
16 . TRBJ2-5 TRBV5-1 CASSSTTSGGQETQYF
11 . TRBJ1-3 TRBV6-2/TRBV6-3 CASSYPNTIYF
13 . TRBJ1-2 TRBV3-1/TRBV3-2 CASSQDWRKGYTF
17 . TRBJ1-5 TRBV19 CASSISEGAAHNQPQHF
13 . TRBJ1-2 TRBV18 CASSRQGDYGYTF
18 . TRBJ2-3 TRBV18 CASSSGLAGGPGTDTQYF
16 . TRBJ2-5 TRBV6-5 CASSFWTASGGETQYF
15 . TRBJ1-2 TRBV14 CASSHTRQGGYGYTF
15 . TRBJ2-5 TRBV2 CASSPGGGGQETQYF
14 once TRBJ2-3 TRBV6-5 CASRGDWGGDTQYF
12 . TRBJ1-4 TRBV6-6 CASKRDREKLFF
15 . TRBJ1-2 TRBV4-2 CASSQGQADNYGYTF
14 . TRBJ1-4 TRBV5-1 CASSPLSPEEKLFF
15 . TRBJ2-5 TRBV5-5 CATRGGGDLQETQYF
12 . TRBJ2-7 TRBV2 CASRKVGDEQYF
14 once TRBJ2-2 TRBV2 CASSGGLRGGELFF
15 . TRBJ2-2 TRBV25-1 CASSEVGSGTGELFF
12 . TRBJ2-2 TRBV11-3 CASSLFSGELFF
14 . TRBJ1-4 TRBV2 CASARQGAKEKLFF
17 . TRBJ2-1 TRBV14 CASSQDGEGRTYNEQFF
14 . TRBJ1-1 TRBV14 CASSAGRLNTEAFF
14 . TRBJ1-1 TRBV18 CASSPGQGYTEAFF
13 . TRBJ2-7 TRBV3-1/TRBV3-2 CASSQAAGNEQYF
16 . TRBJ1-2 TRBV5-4 CASSLGPRGPDYGYTF
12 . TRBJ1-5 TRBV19 CASTVFDQPQHF
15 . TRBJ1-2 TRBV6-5 CASSYWADSNYGYTF
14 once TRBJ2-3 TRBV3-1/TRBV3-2 CASSHIAVADTQYF
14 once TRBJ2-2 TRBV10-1 CASTAGLRTGELFF
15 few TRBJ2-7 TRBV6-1 CASSETGIYSYEQYF
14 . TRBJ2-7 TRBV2 CASSEASLLYEQYF
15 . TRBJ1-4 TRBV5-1 CASSSTGGVGEKLFF
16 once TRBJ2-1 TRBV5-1 CASSLLPGTGNNEQFF
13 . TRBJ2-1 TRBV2 CASTDYSYNEQFF